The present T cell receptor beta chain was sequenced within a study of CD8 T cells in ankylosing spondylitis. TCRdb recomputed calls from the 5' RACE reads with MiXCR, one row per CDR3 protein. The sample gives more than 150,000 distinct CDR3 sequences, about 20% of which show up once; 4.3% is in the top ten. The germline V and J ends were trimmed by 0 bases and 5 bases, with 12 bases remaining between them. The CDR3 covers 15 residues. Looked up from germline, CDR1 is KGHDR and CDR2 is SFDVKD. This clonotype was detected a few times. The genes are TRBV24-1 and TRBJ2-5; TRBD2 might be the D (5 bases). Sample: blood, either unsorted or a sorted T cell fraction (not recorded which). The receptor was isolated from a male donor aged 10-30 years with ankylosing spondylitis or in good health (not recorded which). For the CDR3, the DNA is TGTGCCACCAGTGATTTGCGGGGAAAGGAGGAGACCCAGTACTTC. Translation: CATSDLRGKEETQYF.